Listed below are T cell receptor beta chains from one sample, sequenced in a study of blood T cell repertoires in COVID-19. Clones were read by immunoSEQ multiplex PCR, and TCRdb kept only the in-frame ones, dropping some. This sample yields about 97,000 clones, of which roughly 86% are seen a single time; just under 10% belongs to the top ten. Sequenced sample: peripheral blood. These receptors came from a man between 40 and 49 years old with active or convalescent COVID-19. Each CDR3 is given with its conserved first and last residue. The D gene is left open where the match is weak. Size is omitted from some rows. Given values are once, few, many or a class for expanded clones.

TRBV10-3	.	TRBJ1-1	TRBD1	TGTGCCATCAAAAAAGCGGGACAGGGCACTGAAGCTTTCTTT	CAIKKAGQGTEAFF
TRBV11-3	.	TRBJ2-7	.	TGTGCCAGCAGCTTAGAGGGGGCCAACGAGCAGTACTTC	CASSLEGANEQYF
TRBV6-4	.	TRBJ1-5	.	TGTGCCAGCAGTCGAGGCGCCCCAAGTCTTCAGCCCCAGCATTTT	CASSRGAPSLQPQHF
TRBV3-1/TRBV3-2	.	TRBJ1-6	TRBD1	TGTGCCAGCAGCCAAAGGGGGCGGAGTGACAATTCACCCCTCCACTTT	CASSQRGRSDNSPLHF
TRBV28	.	TRBJ1-1	TRBD1	TGTGCCAGCAGTCGTAGCGGAGGGGGCGCTTTCTTT	CASSRSGGGAFF
TRBV6-1	.	TRBJ2-7	.	TGTGCCAGCAGTGATAGGACAGCCTACGAGCAGTACTTC	CASSDRTAYEQYF
TRBV6-5	few	TRBJ2-7	.	TGTGCCAGCAGCGACCAGACAAGTGGAACGTACTTC	CASSDQTSGTYF
TRBV5-6	.	TRBJ2-5	.	TGTGCCAGCAGCTTGGGTGGAGGGGGCAGGGAGACCCAGTACTTC	CASSLGGGGRETQYF
TRBV6-2/TRBV6-3	.	TRBJ1-5	TRBD1	TGTGCCAGCAGTACAGGGGGCTTGGGCAATCAGCCCCAGCATTTT	CASSTGGLGNQPQHF
TRBV19	once	TRBJ1-4	TRBD1	TGTGCCAGTAGTATAGAATTGGGGACAGCTACTAATGAAAAACTGTTTTTT	CASSIELGTATNEKLFF
TRBV6-4	.	TRBJ2-1	TRBD1	TGTGCCAGCAGTGACGGGACAGGGGGCAATGAGCAGTTCTTC	CASSDGTGGNEQFF
TRBV5-8	.	TRBJ1-6	.	TGTGCCAGCAGCTGGACGGGACAAAATAATTCACCCCTCCACTTT	CASSWTGQNNSPLHF
TRBV12-3/TRBV12-4	.	TRBJ1-2	.	TGTGCCAGCAGTTTCCCTTTCGGGGGCTACACCTTC	CASSFPFGGYTF
TRBV7-3	few	TRBJ2-7	.	TGTGCCAGCAGCCCTCAGGGGGGCGAGCAGTACTTC	CASSPQGGEQYF
TRBV2	.	TRBJ2-2	.	TGTGCCAGCAAATGGGAGACGAACACCGGGGAGCTGTTTTTT	CASKWETNTGELFF
TRBV5-6	.	TRBJ1-1	.	TGTGCCAGCAGCTTGTTTGGGGGTCAGGGGAGAATTAGGAACACTGAAGCTTTCTTT	CASSLFGGQGRIRNTEAFF
TRBV7-2	.	TRBJ2-7	TRBD2	TGTGCCAGCAGCTTAGCAGGGGGACTAGAAAAGGGCAACGAGCAGTACTTC	CASSLAGGLEKGNEQYF
TRBV5-4	.	TRBJ2-1	TRBD1	TGTGCCAGCAGCTTGTCAGGGGGCGTGTGGCAGTTCTTC	CASSLSGGVWQFF
TRBV21-1	.	TRBJ2-7	.	TGTGCCAGCAGCAAAGGAGCTTTAGCGGGACTAGTAGCTGACGAGCAGTACTTC	CASSKGALAGLVADEQYF
TRBV7-2	.	TRBJ1-5	TRBD1	TGTGCCAGCAGCCGCCTTTCAACAGGGGCAAATCAGCCCCAGCATTTT	CASSRLSTGANQPQHF
TRBV11-2	.	TRBJ2-7	TRBD1	TGTGCCAGCAGCTTAGGTCTGAACAGGGGGTACGACGAGCAGTACTTC	CASSLGLNRGYDEQYF
TRBV5-6	.	TRBJ1-2	.	TGTGCCAGCAGCGCGGGCCCCACCTATTATGGCTACACCTTC	CASSAGPTYYGYTF
TRBV6-5	.	TRBJ2-7	.	TGTGCCAGCAGTTACATTTGGGATCGGGGTGTCTACGAGCAGTACTTC	CASSYIWDRGVYEQYF
TRBV9	.	TRBJ1-6	.	TGTGCCAGCAGCGTAGAGGGGTTTTCGCCCCTCCACTTT	CASSVEGFSPLHF